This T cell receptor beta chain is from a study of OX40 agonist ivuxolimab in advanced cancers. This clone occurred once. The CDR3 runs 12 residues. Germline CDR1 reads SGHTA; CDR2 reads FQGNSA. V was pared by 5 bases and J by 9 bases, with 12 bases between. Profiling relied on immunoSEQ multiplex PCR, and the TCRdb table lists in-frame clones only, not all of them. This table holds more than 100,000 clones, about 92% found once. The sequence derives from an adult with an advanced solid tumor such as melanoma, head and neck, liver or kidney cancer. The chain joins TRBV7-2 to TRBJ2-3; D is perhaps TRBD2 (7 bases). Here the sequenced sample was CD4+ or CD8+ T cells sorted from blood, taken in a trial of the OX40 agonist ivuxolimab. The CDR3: CASSPGGQTQYF. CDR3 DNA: TGTGCCAGCAGCCCCGGGGGGCAGACGCAGTATTTT.